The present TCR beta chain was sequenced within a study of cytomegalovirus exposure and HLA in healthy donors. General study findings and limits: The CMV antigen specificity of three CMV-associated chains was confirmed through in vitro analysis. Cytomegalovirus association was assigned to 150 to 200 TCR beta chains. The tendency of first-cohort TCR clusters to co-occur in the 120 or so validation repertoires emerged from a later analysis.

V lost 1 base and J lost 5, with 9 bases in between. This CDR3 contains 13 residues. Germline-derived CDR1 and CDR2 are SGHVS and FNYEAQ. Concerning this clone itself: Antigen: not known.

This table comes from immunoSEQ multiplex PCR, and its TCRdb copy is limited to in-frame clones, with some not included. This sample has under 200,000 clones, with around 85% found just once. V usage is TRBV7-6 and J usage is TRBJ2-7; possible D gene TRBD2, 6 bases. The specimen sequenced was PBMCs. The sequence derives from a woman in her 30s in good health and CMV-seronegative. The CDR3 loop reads CASSLGPSDEQYF. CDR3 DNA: TGTGCCAGCAGCTTAGGTCCTAGCGACGAGCAGTACTTC.